These 13 T cell receptor beta chains came from one sample sequenced in a study of blood T cell repertoires in COVID-19. Assay used: immunoSEQ multiplex PCR; TCRdb lists only in-frame clones, some missing. The table lists approximately 390,000 clones, roughly 86% of them singletons. Sequencing was done on a sample of PBMCs or T cells enriched from blood (not recorded which). The receptors were gathered from a woman between 40 and 50 years old with acute COVID-19.

V usage is TRBV27 and J usage is TRBJ1-1; TRBD1 aligns across 7 bases. V shed 6 bases and J 3 bases; nucleotides not matched to a gene: 7. The CDR3 is made up of 14 amino acids. Germline V gene sequence: CDR1 MNHEY, CDR2 SMNVEV (reference sequence). For the CDR3, the DNA is TGTGCCAGCAGCAGGGGGAGCTTGTACACTGAAGCTTTCTTT. As protein: CASSRGSLYTEAFF.

The chain joins TRBV5-1 to TRBJ1-1, with D unresolved. The CDR3 has 16 residues. From germline, CDR1 is SGHRS and CDR2 YFSETQ. Trimming left V 0 bases short and J 2 bases short, with 14 bases between. CDR3 sequence: CASSLDARMPNTEAFF. The CDR3 coding sequence is TGCGCCAGCAGCTTGGATGCCAGGATGCCTAACACTGAAGCTTTCTTT.

Only a few counts were recorded for this clone. This chain uses TRBV12-3 or TRBV12-4 with TRBJ1-3; a possible D gene is TRBD1 (6 bases). V lost 4 bases to trimming and J lost 4 bases, with 8 bases between them. This CDR3 comprises 13 residues. CDR3 DNA sequence: TGTGCCAGCAGTTCCGACAGGGGAAACACCATATATTTT. The encoded protein is CASSSDRGNTIYF.

This chain uses TRBV11-2 with TRBJ1-2; tentative D call: TRBD1 (5 bases). This CDR3 has 11 residues. CDR1 is SGHAT, CDR2 FQNNGV, per germline. V lost 8 bases and J lost 4, with 8 bases in between. The chain's CDR3 is CASGQTYGYTF. CDR3 coding DNA: TGTGCCAGCGGACAAACCTATGGCTACACCTTC.

J is TRBJ1-1 and V is TRBV3-1 (or the pseudogene TRBV3-2); TRBD1 is a possible D gene (6 bases). The CDR3 has 15 residues. With 4 bases removed from V and 5 bases from J, the gap between germline ends came to 17 bases. Germline V gives CDR1 LGHDT, CDR2 YNNKEL (reference sequence). CDR3 protein: CASSPDRRRQTEAFF. The CDR3 nucleotides read TGTGCCAGCAGCCCCGACAGGAGGAGGCAGACTGAAGCTTTCTTT.

This chain connects TRBV5-8 to TRBJ2-3, with 10 bases lining up with TRBD1. Germline-derived CDR1 and CDR2 are SGHTS and YDEGEE. The CDR3 loop spans 15 amino acids. The V gene end was trimmed by 2 bases and the J gene end by 3 bases; junction bases not matched to a gene: 3. The CDR3 loop is CASSFKGQGTDTQYF. In nucleotides, the CDR3 is TGTGCCAGCAGCTTTAAGGGACAGGGGACAGATACGCAGTATTTT.

The CDR3 reads CASSVQRTFYNEQFF. In DNA form, the CDR3 reads TGTGCCAGCAGCGTACAGAGAACCTTCTACAATGAGCAGTTCTTC. This chain links TRBV2 with TRBJ2-1; D remains unclear. The CDR3 consists of 15 residues. V lost 6 bases and J lost 3, with 15 bases in between. Germline CDR1 SNHLY, CDR2 FYNNEI. The whole variable domain, remainder taken from reference TRBV2 and TRBJ2-1, is EPEVTQTPSHQVTQMGQEVILRCVPISNHLYFYWYRQILGQKVEFLVSFYNNEISEKSEIFDDQFSVERPDGSNFTLKIRSTKLEDSAMYFCASSVQRTFYNEQFFGPGTRLTVL.

This rearrangement joins TRBV19 to TRBJ2-1, with 8 bases aligning to TRBD2. CDR3 length: 16 residues. In germline, CDR1 is LNHDA, CDR2 SQIVND (reference sequence). After removal of 6 bases from V and 4 bases from J, the junction contained 11 bases not matched to a gene. This CDR3 is CASRGGAGGRYNEQFF. For the CDR3, the DNA is TGTGCCAGTAGAGGCGGGGCGGGGGGTAGATACAATGAGCAGTTCTTC.

The chain has TRBV11-2 and TRBJ2-7, with D perhaps matching TRBD1 (6 bases). Germline-derived CDR1 and CDR2 are SGHAT and FQNNGV. V was trimmed by 0 bases and J by 5 bases, leaving 14 bases between them. The CDR3 is 15 amino acids. This CDR3 is CASSLETGQGDEQYF. The CDR3 bases are TGTGCCAGCAGCTTAGAAACAGGGCAGGGCGACGAGCAGTACTTC.

To note about this clone: This specimen includes other DNA sequences encoding the same CDR3. CDR3 protein: CAWSVTGAYEQYF. CDR3 in DNA: TGTGCCTGGAGTGTTACCGGAGCCTACGAGCAGTACTTC. This rearrangement joins TRBV30 to TRBJ2-7; D gene unclear. CDR1 is GTSNPN and CDR2 is SVGIG in the germline V gene (reference sequence). The CDR3 loop spans 13 amino acids. Deletions cut 0 bases from V and 2 bases from J, with 8 bases between.

The chain joins TRBV3-1 (or the pseudogene TRBV3-2) to TRBJ1-2, with TRBD1 matching 8 bases. In germline, CDR1 is LGHDT, CDR2 YNNKEL (reference sequence). There are 14 residues in the CDR3. J gave up 8 bases and V 4 bases, and 9 bases lay outside the gene matches. The DNA of the CDR3 is TGTGCCAGCAGCCCGCAGGGGGCGACGGTGGGCTACACCTTC. Translation: CASSPQGATVGYTF.

This clone was observed a single time. The chain carries TRBV27 and TRBJ2-7; 7 positions agree with TRBD1. This CDR3 has 12 amino acids. The germline CDR1 and CDR2 sequences are MNHEY and SMNVEV (reference sequence). The J segment lost 2 bases and the V segment lost 10 bases, leaving 5 bases of the junction unmatched. The CDR3 here is CATRQGTYEQYF. The DNA for the CDR3 is TGTGCCACCCGACAGGGAACCTACGAGCAGTACTTC.

The chain employs TRBV6-2 or TRBV6-3 and TRBJ2-2; 8 positions agree with TRBD2. The J segment lost 6 bases and the V segment lost 0 bases, leaving 3 bases of the junction unmatched. Germline values: CDR1 MNHEY, CDR2 SVGEGT. The CDR3 loop spans 15 amino acids. Here the CDR3 reads CASSYSLLAAGELFF. The CDR3 DNA is TGTGCCAGCAGTTACTCGTTACTAGCGGCCGGGGAGCTGTTTTTT.